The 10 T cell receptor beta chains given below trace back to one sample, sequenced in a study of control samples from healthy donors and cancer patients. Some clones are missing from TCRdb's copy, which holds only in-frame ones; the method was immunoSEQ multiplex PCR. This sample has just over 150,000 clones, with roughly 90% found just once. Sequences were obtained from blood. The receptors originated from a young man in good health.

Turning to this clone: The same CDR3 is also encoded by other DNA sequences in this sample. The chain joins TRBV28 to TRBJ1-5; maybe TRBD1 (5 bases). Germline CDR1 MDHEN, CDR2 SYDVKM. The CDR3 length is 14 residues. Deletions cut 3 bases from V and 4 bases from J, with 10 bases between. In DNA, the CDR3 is TGTGCCAGCAGTTTTCCCGGGGGGAATCAGCCCCAGCATTTT. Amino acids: CASSFPGGNQPQHF.

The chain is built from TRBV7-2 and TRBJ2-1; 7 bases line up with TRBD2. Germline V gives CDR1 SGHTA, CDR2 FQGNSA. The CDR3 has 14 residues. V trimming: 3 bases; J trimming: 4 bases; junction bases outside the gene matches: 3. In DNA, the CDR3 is TGTGCCAGCAGCTTTGATAGCGGGTACAATGAGCAGTTCTTC. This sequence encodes CASSFDSGYNEQFF. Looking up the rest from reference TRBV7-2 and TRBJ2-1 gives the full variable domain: GAGVSQSPSNKVTEKGKDVELRCDPISGHTALYWYRQSLGQGLEFLIYFQGNSAPDKSGLPSDRFSAERTGGSVSTLTIQRTQQEDSAVYLCASSFDSGYNEQFFGPGTRLTVL.

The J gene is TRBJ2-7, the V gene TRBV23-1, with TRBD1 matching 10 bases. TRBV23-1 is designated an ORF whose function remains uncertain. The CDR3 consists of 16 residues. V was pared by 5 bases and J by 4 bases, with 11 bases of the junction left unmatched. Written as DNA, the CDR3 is TGCGCCAGCAGTGCTCCCGCCGGGACAGGGGTATACGAGCAGTACTTC. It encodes CASSAPAGTGVYEQYF.

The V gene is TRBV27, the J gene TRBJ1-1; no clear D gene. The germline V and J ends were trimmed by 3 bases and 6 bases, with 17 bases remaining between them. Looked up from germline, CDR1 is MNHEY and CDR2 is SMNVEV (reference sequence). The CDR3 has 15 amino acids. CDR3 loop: CASSLRTTPNAEAFF. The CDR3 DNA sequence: TGTGCCAGCAGTTTGCGGACGACCCCTAACGCTGAAGCTTTCTTT.

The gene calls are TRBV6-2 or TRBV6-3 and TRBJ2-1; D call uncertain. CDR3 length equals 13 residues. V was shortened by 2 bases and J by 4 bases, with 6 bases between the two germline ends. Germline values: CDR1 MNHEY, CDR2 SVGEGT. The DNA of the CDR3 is TGTGCCAGCAGTTACGTACTGTACAATGAGCAGTTCTTC. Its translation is CASSYVLYNEQFF.

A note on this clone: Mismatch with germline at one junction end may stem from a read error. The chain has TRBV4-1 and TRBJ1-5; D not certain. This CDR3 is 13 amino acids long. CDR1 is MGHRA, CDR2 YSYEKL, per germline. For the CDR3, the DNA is TGCGCCAGCAGCAAAGAAATTGTGCAGCCCCAGCATTTT. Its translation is CASSKEIVQPQHF.

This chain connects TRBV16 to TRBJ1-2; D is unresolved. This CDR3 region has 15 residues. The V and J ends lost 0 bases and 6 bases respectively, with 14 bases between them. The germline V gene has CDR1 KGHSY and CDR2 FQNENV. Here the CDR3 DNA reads TGTGCCAGCAGCCAATCGCAGGCCCCAACCGATGGCTACACCTTC. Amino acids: CASSQSQAPTDGYTF.

CDR3 amino acids: CATRLTGGFYNEQFF. The CDR3 coding sequence is TGTGCCACCAGACTAACAGGGGGGTTCTACAATGAGCAGTTCTTC. This chain links TRBV27 with TRBJ2-1, with 8 bases matching TRBD1. Germline values: CDR1 MNHEY, CDR2 SMNVEV (reference sequence). This CDR3 has 15 amino acids. Trimming took 10 bases from V and 3 from J; bases not matched to a gene: 11.

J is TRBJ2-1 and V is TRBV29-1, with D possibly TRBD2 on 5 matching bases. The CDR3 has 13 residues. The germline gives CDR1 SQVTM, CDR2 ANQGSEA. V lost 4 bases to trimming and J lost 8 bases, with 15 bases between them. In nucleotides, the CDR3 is TGCAGCGTTGGGGCTAGAGAGGGTTATGAGCAGTTCTTC. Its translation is CSVGAREGYEQFF.

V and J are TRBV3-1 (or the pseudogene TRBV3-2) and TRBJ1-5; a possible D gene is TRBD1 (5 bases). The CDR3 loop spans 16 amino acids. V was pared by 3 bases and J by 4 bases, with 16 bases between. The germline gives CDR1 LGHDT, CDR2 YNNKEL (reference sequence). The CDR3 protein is CASSQTGDRLNQPQHF. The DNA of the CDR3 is TGTGCCAGCAGCCAGACCGGCGACAGACTTAATCAGCCCCAGCATTTT.